A single count supports the clone carrying this T cell receptor beta chain. Its antigen is not known. There were at least 6 micrograms of total RNA extracted from every sample. Using a J-beta primer mix together with a sample-barcoded 5' primer, a second PCR was run for roughly 6 to 11 cycles. Each CDR3 protein gets one entry after TCRdb re-called the 5' RACE reads with MiXCR. The table includes roughly 1,500,000 distinct CDR3 sequences, about 43% detected once. These data are taken from a study of blood T cells in healthy people across ages. Germline assignment: CDR1 WNHNN and CDR2 SYGVQD (reference sequence). CDR3 length: 12 amino acids. The J segment lost 5 bases and the V segment lost 10 bases, leaving 5 bases of the junction unmatched. Study outcomes and limitations: With donor CMV status unknown, expanded clonotype changes were possibly confounded. Per million T cells, TCR beta diversity dropped roughly linearly as age increased.

Sequencing used blood. The receptor's source is a woman aged 18-35 years in good health. The chain links TRBV10-1 to TRBJ2-1, with TRBD2 identical over 7 bases. DNA of the CDR3: TGCGCCACCAAGGGAGGGGACAATGAGCAGTTCTTC. The encoded protein is CATKGGDNEQFF.